Sequencing of this T cell receptor beta chain was carried out in a study of regulatory T cells in long-lasting Graves disease. V trimming: 8 bases; J trimming: 8 bases; junction bases outside the gene matches: 12. CDR1 is ENHRY, CDR2 SYGVKD, per germline. This CDR3 is 14 amino acids long. Time point indicated: persistent/refractory GD, antithyroid drugs over 5 years with positive TRAb. RNA extracted from PBMCs served as the sequencing template. Assembly of TCR beta libraries relied on iRepertoire HTBI primers together with Arm-PCR of CDR3 regions. TCRdb reprocessed the multiplex PCR reads with MiXCR, giving one entry per CDR3 protein. Here the sample spans around 510,000 distinct CDR3 sequences, 20% being singletons.

The receptor was isolated from a female donor with Graves disease. Sequenced here: peripheral blood mononuclear cells (PBMCs), sampled when the disease was refractory, from a patient treated with antithyroid drugs. The chain is built from TRBV10-3 and TRBJ2-3; 8 bases are shared with TRBD2. In DNA form, the CDR3 reads TGTGCCATCGCGGCGGGAGGCGGCATTGTTACGCAGTATTTT. It is translated as CAIAAGGGIVTQYF.